This record looks at one T cell receptor beta chain sequence and its context. Its antigen remains unidentified. The ends lost 4 bases at V and 0 bases at J; junction bases unmatched: 3. CDR1 and CDR2 (germline): LNHDA, SQIVND (reference sequence). CDR3 length: 14 amino acids. Some clones are missing from TCRdb's copy, which holds only in-frame ones; the method was immunoSEQ multiplex PCR. The repertoire has approximately 2.5 million clones, around 90% of them found once; the top ten carry around 0.14%. The entry originates in a study of shared clonotypes between healthy human individuals. General study points: An effect of sequencing depth on clonotype sharing among donors was expected. Non-shared clonotypes were found to have lower generation probabilities than the clonotypes that were shared by all four of the sorted-subset donors.

Sequencing used naive CD4+ T cells sorted from blood. Subset specified: CD45RA+ positively selected. This TCR was sampled from a man aged 18 to 30 in good health. The chain uses TRBV19 and TRBJ2-7, with 7 bases fitting TRBD1. This chain's CDR3 is CASSKTGSSYEQYF. DNA of the CDR3: TGTGCCAGTAGTAAGACAGGGAGCTCCTACGAGCAGTACTTC.